A single sample is the source of the 32 T cell receptor beta chains below, sequenced in a study of T cell repertoires in cytomegalovirus infection (dated by TCRdb to the late 2010s). Sequencing took place on an Illumina HiSeq 1500. TCRdb trimmed the raw reads at Q25, called clones with MiXCR and kept productive beta chains. Rows are combined by CDR3 protein, so each entry shows the most common genes and DNA. Across this sample there are approximately 250,000 distinct CDR3 sequences, with approximately 8.3% seen only once. Of the sample, over 13% falls within the top ten clones. The sequenced material came from PBMCs. Receptors were obtained from a human donor in good health (CMV status not recorded). Some clones in this sample may be carry-over from other donors' samples.

This clonotype has only a few counts. The chain has TRBV28 and TRBJ1-2, with D perhaps TRBD1 (5 bases). The CDR3 has 14 amino acids. V shed 5 bases and J shed 5 bases, with 15 bases lying between them. CDR1 and CDR2 from the germline V gene are MDHEN and SYDVKM. CDR3 amino acids: CASSPGPRQYGYTF. In DNA, the CDR3 is TGTGCCAGCAGTCCGGGCCCCCGACAGTATGGCTACACCTTC.

This clonotype showed up just a few times. The V call is TRBV20-1, the J call TRBJ2-5, with TRBD1 matching over 7 bases. The CDR3 covers 13 residues. The germline gives CDR1 DFQATT, CDR2 SNEGSKA (reference sequence). With V trimmed by 3 bases and J by 4 bases, 5 bases remained unmatched. CDR3 nucleotide sequence: TGCAGTGCTAGTGACCACAGGGGAGAGACCCAGTACTTC. Protein product: CSASDHRGETQYF.

This clonotype was counted many times. This CDR3 reads CASSYFAGSNEQYF. In DNA, the CDR3 is TGTGCCAGCAGTTACTTTGCAGGGAGTAACGAGCAGTACTTC. This chain uses TRBV6-2 or TRBV6-3 with TRBJ2-7; D may correspond to TRBD1 or TRBD2 (5 bases each). CDR3 size: 14 residues. Trimming took off 1 base at V and 5 bases at J, with 12 bases between the two ends. Germline V gives CDR1 MNHEY, CDR2 SVGEGT.

This chain uses TRBV12-3 or TRBV12-4 with TRBJ1-2, with D tentatively TRBD1 (5 bases). V lost 6 bases and J lost 1, with 9 bases in between. The CDR3 is 13 amino acids. The CDR3 sequence is CASRGPSNYGYTF. CDR3 DNA: TGTGCCAGCAGGGGACCGAGTAACTATGGCTACACCTTC.

This clonotype was detected ten times or more. The chain uses TRBV7-8 and TRBJ2-7, with a possible D match to TRBD1 (6 bases). The CDR3 has 12 amino acids. The V gene lost 5 bases and the J gene lost 6 bases, with 11 bases spanning the gap. Germline lookup yields CDR1 SGHVS and CDR2 FQNEAQ. The CDR3 DNA is TGTGCCAGCAGCAAACAGGGAAGCGAGCAGTACTTC. Translation gives CASSKQGSEQYF.

This clonotype was observed many times. V usage is TRBV4-3 and J usage is TRBJ2-5; D not resolved. The CDR3 loop spans 15 amino acids. Germline V gene sequence: CDR1 LGHNA, CDR2 YSLEER. The V end lost 3 bases, the J end lost 1 base, and 12 bases lay between the germline ends. CDR3 amino acids: CASSQSARGQETQYF. CDR3 sequence (DNA): TGCGCCAGCAGCCAGTCGGCAAGAGGCCAAGAGACCCAGTACTTC.

In this sample, this clonotype turned up many times. The chain links TRBV20-1 to TRBJ2-1; D could derive from TRBD1 or TRBD2 (5 bases each). Germline V gives CDR1 DFQATT, CDR2 SNEGSKA (reference sequence). Between the trimmed V and J ends, which lost 6 bases and 6 bases, there was a span of 21 bases. The CDR3 runs to 15 residues. In DNA form, the CDR3 reads TGCAGTGCCCGACCCCCGGGACGGCTAGTCAATGAGCAGTTCTTC. Its protein is CSARPPGRLVNEQFF.

Ten or more counts support this clonotype. The chain uses TRBV6-5 and TRBJ2-7, with 10 nucleotides matching TRBD2. V lost 7 bases, J lost 5 bases, and 14 bases stayed unmatched. Germline values: CDR1 MNHEY, CDR2 SVGAGI. The CDR3 sequence is 16 residues long. CDR3 bases: TGTGCCAGCACCGTTACCCAGCTAGCGGGAGCGAACGAGCAGTACTTC. This gives the protein CASTVTQLAGANEQYF.

Many counts were recorded for this clonotype. This rearrangement joins TRBV7-8 to TRBJ2-5, with 12 bases lining up with TRBD2. The CDR3 extends over 20 amino acids. Per germline, CDR1 SGHVS and CDR2 FQNEAQ. V lost 4 bases and J lost 1; bases outside the gene matches: 16. The CDR3 region has the DNA TGTGCCAGCAGCTCCCGACGACTAGCGGGAGAAAGAGGGCCCCAAGAGACCCAGTACTTC. It codes for CASSSRRLAGERGPQETQYF.

This clonotype was observed many times. The gene calls are TRBV7-6 and TRBJ2-7; 7 bases are shared with TRBD2. The length of the CDR3 is 15 residues. J was trimmed by 3 bases and V by 4 bases; bases with no gene match: 9. CDR1 is SGHVS and CDR2 is FNYEAQ in the germline V gene. The CDR3 here is CASSSLQRGFYEQYF. The CDR3 coding sequence is TGTGCCAGCAGCTCCCTCCAGCGGGGCTTCTACGAGCAGTACTTC.

This clonotype was found a few times. The junction departs from germline at one end; a sequencing error may be responsible. The V and J genes are TRBV4-1 and TRBJ2-3; a possible D gene is TRBD2 (5 bases). From germline, CDR1 is MGHRA and CDR2 YSYEKL. The CDR3 contains 13 residues. The chain's CDR3 is CASSQDSAGTQYF. CDR3 sequence (DNA): TGTGCCAGCAGCCAAGATTCGGCGGGTACGCAGTATTTT.

Details on this clonotype: Since the CDR3 does not end with the conserved phenylalanine or tryptophan, this likely comes from a read error. This sequence joins TRBV19 and TRBJ1-1; maybe TRBD1 (5 bases). The length of the CDR3 is 12 residues. V gave up 5 bases and J gave up 4 bases, with 8 bases separating them. In germline, CDR1 is LNHDA, CDR2 SQIVND (reference sequence). As DNA, the CDR3 is TGTGCCAGTAGTCTCCAGGGCACTGAAGCTTTCCTT. This codes for CASSLQGTEAFL.

The table lists this clonotype with many counts. The V gene is TRBV7-9, the J gene TRBJ2-7; 7 bases line up with TRBD2. Unmatched junction bases numbered 8, after V lost 2 bases and J lost 4 bases. The germline V gene has CDR1 SEHNR and CDR2 FQNEAQ (reference sequence). The CDR3 consists of 15 residues. CDR3 in DNA: TGTGCCAGCAGCTTAATCGGGGGGACCCTTTACGAGCAGTACTTC. It yields the protein CASSLIGGTLYEQYF.

This clonotype occurred many times. V is TRBV4-1 and J is TRBJ2-7; TRBD2 matches 7 bases. CDR1 MGHRA and CDR2 YSYEKL come from the germline V gene. This CDR3 has 14 amino acids. The V gene end was trimmed by 1 base and the J gene end by 3 bases; junction bases not matched to a gene: 3. CDR3 bases: TGCGCCAGCAGCCAAGCGGGGGGAGGCTACGAGCAGTACTTC. It translates to CASSQAGGGYEQYF.

The V gene is TRBV20-1, the J gene TRBJ1-1; D not certain. The V and J ends lost 2 bases and 7 bases respectively, with 11 bases between them. Per germline, CDR1 DFQATT and CDR2 SNEGSKA (reference sequence). This CDR3 is 12 amino acids long. The CDR3 protein is CSARPSANEAFF. CDR3 nucleotide sequence: TGCAGTGCTAGACCCTCCGCAAATGAAGCTTTCTTT.

This clonotype was observed at least ten times. The chain has TRBV7-7 and TRBJ1-1; D is uncertain. Trimming pared 7 bases from V and 5 bases from J, leaving 17 bases between. Germline values: CDR1 SSHAT, CDR2 FNYEAQ (reference sequence). There are 14 residues in the CDR3. CDR3 residues: CASTLKVVETEAFF. CDR3 nucleotide sequence: TGTGCCAGCACCCTGAAGGTGGTAGAAACTGAAGCTTTCTTT.

On this clonotype: A read error may be the cause here, since a much bigger clone is one base away. The rearrangement joins TRBV6-2 or TRBV6-3 to TRBJ2-5; D possibly corresponds to TRBD1 (5 bases). Between the trimmed V and J ends, which lost 6 bases and 1 base, there was a span of 9 bases. Germline CDR1 and CDR2: MNHEY and SVGEGT. The CDR3 sequence is 13 residues long. This chain's CDR3 is CASRPTAQETQYF. For the CDR3, the DNA is TGTGCCAGCAGGCCGACAGCCCAAGAGACCCAGTACTTC.

There are a few counts of this clonotype. V is TRBV18 and J is TRBJ1-1; no clear D gene. V gave up 5 bases and J gave up 1 base, with 11 bases separating them. The CDR3 length is 14 residues. Germline CDR1 and CDR2: KGHSH and LQKENI. The CDR3 nucleotides read TGTGCCAGCTCATCCACGGACGGGAACACTGAAGCTTTCTTT. It translates to CASSSTDGNTEAFF.

This clonotype was seen a handful of times. The chain has TRBV12-3 or TRBV12-4 and TRBJ2-3, with no clear D. The CDR3 runs 14 residues. V lost 4 bases, J lost 2 bases, and 10 bases lay in between. CDR3 protein: CASSYQDFTDTQYF. CDR3 coding DNA: TGTGCCAGCAGTTACCAGGATTTCACAGATACGCAGTATTTT.

This clonotype was observed at least ten times. The chain is built from TRBV7-2 and TRBJ1-1; 7 positions agree with TRBD1. CDR3 length equals 13 residues. Germline CDR1 and CDR2: SGHTA and FQGNSA. The V and J ends lost 1 base and 6 bases, in that order; junction bases with no gene match: 2. In DNA, the CDR3 is TGTGCCAGCAGCTTAGACAGGGGCTCTGAAGCTTTCTTT. Translating gives CASSLDRGSEAFF.

This clonotype showed up many times. The CDR3 DNA sequence: TGTGCCAGCAGTTCTGACCTCCCATCCGGCGGCAATCAGCCCCAGCATTTT. This sequence encodes CASSSDLPSGGNQPQHF. This chain uses TRBV28 with TRBJ1-5; D remains ambiguous. CDR1 MDHEN and CDR2 SYDVKM come from the germline V gene. This CDR3 has 17 amino acids. Trimming stripped 4 bases from V and 2 bases from J, with 18 bases between.

This clonotype showed up just a few times. V is TRBV12-3 or TRBV12-4 and J is TRBJ1-4; D gene uncertain. The CDR3 spans 15 residues. V was pared by 6 bases and J by 5 bases, with 16 bases between. The CDR3 loop is CASSPSRVRNEKLFF. The CDR3, as DNA: TGTGCCAGCAGCCCGTCGCGGGTCCGAAATGAAAAACTGTTTTTT.

This clonotype was seen ten or more times. The chain employs TRBV7-2 and TRBJ1-1, with 10 bases identical to TRBD1. From germline, CDR1 is SGHTA and CDR2 FQGNSA. CDR3 length: 15 residues. J was trimmed by 5 bases and V by 4 bases; bases with no gene match: 7. The DNA of the CDR3 is TGTGCCAGCAGCTCACGAGGGACAGGGGAGACTGAAGCTTTCTTT. Amino acid sequence: CASSSRGTGETEAFF.

The genes are TRBV20-1 and TRBJ2-5; TRBD2 aligns across 11 bases. Germline CDR1 and CDR2: DFQATT and SNEGSKA (reference sequence). The J segment lost 4 bases and the V segment lost 7 bases, leaving 8 bases of the junction unmatched. The CDR3 extends over 14 amino acids. CDR3 nucleotides: TGCAGTGGCCTGACTAGCGGGGAGGCAGAGACCCAGTACTTC. Its translation is CSGLTSGEAETQYF.

The chain uses TRBV27 and TRBJ1-3; no clear D gene. The V gene's germline CDR1 is MNHEY and CDR2 SMNVEV (reference sequence). CDR3 size: 15 residues. The V end lost 1 base, the J end lost 1 base, and 8 bases lay between the germline ends. The CDR3 region is CASSLYGKSGNTIYF. CDR3 sequence (DNA): TGTGCCAGCAGTTTATACGGCAAATCTGGAAACACCATATATTTT.

This clonotype was detected many times. J is TRBJ2-1 and V is TRBV6-2 or TRBV6-3, with 7 bases aligning to TRBD2. Per germline, CDR1 MNHEY and CDR2 SVGEGT. The CDR3 contains 17 residues. With V trimmed by 6 bases and J by 9 bases, 20 bases remained unmatched. Here the CDR3 DNA reads TGTGCCAGCAGCCCCCCCGTCCTAGCGGCGCGCTACGGTGAGCAGTTCTTC. Its protein is CASSPPVLAARYGEQFF.

This clonotype was seen at least ten times. The chain recombines TRBV20-1 with TRBJ2-7, with 11 bases that match TRBD2. Trimming took 3 bases from V and 4 from J; bases not matched to a gene: 14. In germline, CDR1 is DFQATT, CDR2 SNEGSKA (reference sequence). The CDR3 contains 17 residues. The CDR3 DNA reads as TGCAGTGCTAGTTTATTGAGTAGCGGGAGGGTCCCATACGAGCAGTACTTC. This gives the protein CSASLLSSGRVPYEQYF.

This clonotype has just a few counts. J is TRBJ2-7 and V is TRBV7-8; possibly TRBD1 for D (5 bases). V lost 3 bases to trimming and J lost 0 bases, with 12 bases between them. The CDR3 runs to 15 residues. Germline V lookup: CDR1 SGHVS, CDR2 FQNEAQ. Here the CDR3 reads CASSLSGPSSYEQYF. The CDR3 nucleotides are TGTGCCAGCAGCTTGTCAGGGCCGAGCTCCTACGAGCAGTACTTC. Full variable domain (rest looked up from reference TRBV7-8 and TRBJ2-7): GAGVSQSPRYKVAKRGQDVALRCDPISGHVSLFWYQQALGQGPEFLTYFQNEAQLDKSGLPSDRFFAERPEGSVSTLKIQRTQQEDSAVYLCASSLSGPSSYEQYFGPGTRLTVT.

This clonotype was picked up a small number of times. The gene calls are TRBV11-3 and TRBJ1-6; 8 nucleotides line up with TRBD1. Germline V gene sequence: CDR1 SGHNT, CDR2 YENEEA. Unmatched junction bases numbered 6, after V lost 4 bases and J lost 7 bases. The CDR3 totals 15 residues. The CDR3 here is CASSSSRGRNSPLHF. The DNA for the CDR3 is TGTGCCAGCAGCTCGAGCAGGGGGCGGAATTCACCCCTCCACTTT.

The chain employs TRBV20-1 and TRBJ2-6; perhaps TRBD1 as D (5 bases). The V gene's germline CDR1 is DFQATT and CDR2 SNEGSKA (reference sequence). The CDR3 has 18 residues. The germline V and J ends were trimmed by 6 bases and 0 bases, with 21 bases remaining between them. The CDR3 nucleotides read TGCAGTGCCCCTACATCAGGGATTCCCCTCTCTGGGGCCAACGTCCTGACTTTC. Its protein product is CSAPTSGIPLSGANVLTF.

The genes are TRBV7-2 and TRBJ2-7, with D perhaps being TRBD1 or TRBD2 (5 bases each). CDR1 is SGHTA, CDR2 FQGNSA, per germline. The CDR3 is 15 residues long. Trimming stripped 3 bases from V and 4 bases from J, with 16 bases between. Here the CDR3 reads CASSLKPGRLYEQYF. Here the CDR3 DNA reads TGTGCCAGCAGCTTGAAACCGGGACGACTGTACGAGCAGTACTTC.

This clonotype was detected ten times or more. The rearrangement joins TRBV7-9 to TRBJ1-3; D is possibly TRBD1 (5 bases). Trimming left V 1 base short and J 0 bases short, with 13 bases between. Germline V lookup: CDR1 SEHNR, CDR2 FQNEAQ (reference sequence). This CDR3 comprises 17 residues. Written as DNA, the CDR3 is TGTGCCAGCAGCTTAGTTCGGGGCCTCGGCTCTGGAAACACCATATATTTT. Translated, it gives CASSLVRGLGSGNTIYF.